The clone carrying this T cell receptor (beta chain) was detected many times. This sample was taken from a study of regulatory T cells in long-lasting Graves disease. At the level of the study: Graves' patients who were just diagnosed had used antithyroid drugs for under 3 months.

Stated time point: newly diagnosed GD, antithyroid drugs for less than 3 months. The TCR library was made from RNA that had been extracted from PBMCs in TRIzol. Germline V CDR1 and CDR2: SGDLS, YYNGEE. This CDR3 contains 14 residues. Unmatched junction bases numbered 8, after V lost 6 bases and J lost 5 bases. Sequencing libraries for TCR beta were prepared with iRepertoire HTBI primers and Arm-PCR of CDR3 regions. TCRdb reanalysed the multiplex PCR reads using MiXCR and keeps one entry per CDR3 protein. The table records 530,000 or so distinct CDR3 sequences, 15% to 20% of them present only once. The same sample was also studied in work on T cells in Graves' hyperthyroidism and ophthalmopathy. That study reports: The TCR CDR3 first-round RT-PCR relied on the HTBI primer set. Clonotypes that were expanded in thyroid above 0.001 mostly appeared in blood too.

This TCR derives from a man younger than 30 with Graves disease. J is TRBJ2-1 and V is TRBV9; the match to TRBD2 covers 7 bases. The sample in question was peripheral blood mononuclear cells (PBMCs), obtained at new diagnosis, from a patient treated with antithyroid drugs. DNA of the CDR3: TGTGCCAGCACCCCGGGGAGGGGTAACAATGAGCAGTTCTTC. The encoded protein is CASTPGRGNNEQFF.